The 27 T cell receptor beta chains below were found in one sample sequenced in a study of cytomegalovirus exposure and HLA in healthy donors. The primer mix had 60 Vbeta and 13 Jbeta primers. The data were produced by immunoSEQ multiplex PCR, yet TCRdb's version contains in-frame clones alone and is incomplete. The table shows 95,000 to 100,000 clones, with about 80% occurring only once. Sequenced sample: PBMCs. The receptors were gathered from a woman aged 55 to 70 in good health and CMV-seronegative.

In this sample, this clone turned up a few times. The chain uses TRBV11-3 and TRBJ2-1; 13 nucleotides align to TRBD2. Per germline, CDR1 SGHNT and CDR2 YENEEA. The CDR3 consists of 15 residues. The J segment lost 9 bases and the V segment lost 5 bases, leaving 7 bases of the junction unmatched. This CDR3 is CASSPGLAGVVEQFF. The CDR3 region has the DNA TGTGCCAGCAGCCCCGGACTAGCGGGAGTGGTTGAGCAGTTCTTC. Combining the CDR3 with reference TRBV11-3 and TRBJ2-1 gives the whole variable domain EAGVVQSPRYKIIEKKQPVAFWCNPISGHNTLYWYLQNLGQGPELLIRYENEEAVDDSQLPKDRFSAERLKGVDSTLKIQPAELGDSAVYLCASSPGLAGVVEQFFGPGTRLTVL.

CDR3 coding DNA: TGTGCCAGCAGTTACTCTGGACAGTCGGGTGGGGAGACCCAGTACTTC. Amino acid sequence: CASSYSGQSGGETQYF. The V call is TRBV6-5, the J call TRBJ2-5; tentative D call: TRBD1 (6 bases). This CDR3 has 16 residues. Germline-derived CDR1 and CDR2 are MNHEY and SVGAGI. V dropped 0 bases and J dropped 5 bases, with 16 bases sitting between them.

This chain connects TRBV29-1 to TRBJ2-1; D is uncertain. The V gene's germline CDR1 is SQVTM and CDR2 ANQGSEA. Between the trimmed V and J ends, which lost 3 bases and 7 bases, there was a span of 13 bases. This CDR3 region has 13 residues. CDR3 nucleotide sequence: TGCAGCGTTGAGTCGGCGACGAGGAATGAGCAGTTCTTC. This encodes CSVESATRNEQFF.

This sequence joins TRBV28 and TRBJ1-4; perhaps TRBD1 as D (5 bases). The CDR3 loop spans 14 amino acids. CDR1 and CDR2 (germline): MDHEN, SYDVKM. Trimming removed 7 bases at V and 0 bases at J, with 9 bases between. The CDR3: CASTRGATNEKLFF. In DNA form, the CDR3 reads TGTGCCAGCACACGGGGGGCAACTAATGAAAAACTGTTTTTT.

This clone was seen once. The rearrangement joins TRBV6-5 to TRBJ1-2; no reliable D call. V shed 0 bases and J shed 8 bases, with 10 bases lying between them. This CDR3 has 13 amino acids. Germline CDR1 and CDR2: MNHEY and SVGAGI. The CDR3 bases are TGTGCCAGCAGTTACTCGAGGGAGGGAGGCTACACCTTC. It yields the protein CASSYSREGGYTF.

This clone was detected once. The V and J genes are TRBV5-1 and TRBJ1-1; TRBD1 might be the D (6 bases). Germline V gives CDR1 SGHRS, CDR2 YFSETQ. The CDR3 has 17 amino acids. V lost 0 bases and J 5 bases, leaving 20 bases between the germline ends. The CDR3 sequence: CASSLEGSGVGGTEAFF. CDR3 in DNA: TGCGCCAGCAGCTTGGAAGGGTCAGGGGTGGGAGGGACTGAAGCTTTCTTT.

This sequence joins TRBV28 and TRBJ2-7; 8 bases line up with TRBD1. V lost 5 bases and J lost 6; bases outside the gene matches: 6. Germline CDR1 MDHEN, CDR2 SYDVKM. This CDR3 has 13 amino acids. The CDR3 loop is CASSTTGDGEQYF. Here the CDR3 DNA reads TGTGCCAGCAGTACGACAGGGGATGGCGAGCAGTACTTC.

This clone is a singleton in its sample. In nucleotides, the CDR3 is TGCGCCAGCAGCCAAGGGGTTGGCAGGGCCAGCTCCTACGAGCAGTACTTC. Translation: CASSQGVGRASSYEQYF. This sequence joins TRBV4-3 and TRBJ2-7, with a weak D call TRBD1 (5 bases). This CDR3 has 17 residues. Trimming took off 1 base at V and 0 bases at J, with 16 bases between the two ends. Germline values: CDR1 LGHNA, CDR2 YSLEER.

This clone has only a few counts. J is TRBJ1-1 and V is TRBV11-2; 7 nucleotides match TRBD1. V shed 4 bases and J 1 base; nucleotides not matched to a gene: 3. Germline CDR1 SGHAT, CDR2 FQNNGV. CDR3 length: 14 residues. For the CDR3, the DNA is TGTGCCAGCAGCTCGGGGACAGCGAACACTGAAGCTTTCTTT. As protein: CASSSGTANTEAFF. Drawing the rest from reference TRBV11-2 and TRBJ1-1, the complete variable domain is EAGVAQSPRYKIIEKRQSVAFWCNPISGHATLYWYQQILGQGPKLLIQFQNNGVVDDSQLPKDRFSAERLKGVDSTLKIQPAKLEDSAVYLCASSSGTANTEAFFGQGTRLTVV.

The CDR3 region has the DNA TGCGCCAGCAGCCCGGGACAGTCAAATGGCTACACCTTC. It codes for CASSPGQSNGYTF. The chain is built from TRBV5-1 and TRBJ1-2; 7 nucleotides line up with TRBD1. This CDR3 has 13 amino acids. Unmatched junction bases numbered 6, after V lost 4 bases and J lost 6 bases. Germline CDR1 is SGHRS and CDR2 is YFSETQ.

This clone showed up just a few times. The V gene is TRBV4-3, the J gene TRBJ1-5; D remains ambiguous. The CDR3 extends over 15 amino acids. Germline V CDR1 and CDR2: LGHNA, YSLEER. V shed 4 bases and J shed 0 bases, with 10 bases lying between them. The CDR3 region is CASSPHRHSNQPQHF. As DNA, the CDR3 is TGCGCCAGCAGCCCCCACCGACATAGCAATCAGCCCCAGCATTTT.

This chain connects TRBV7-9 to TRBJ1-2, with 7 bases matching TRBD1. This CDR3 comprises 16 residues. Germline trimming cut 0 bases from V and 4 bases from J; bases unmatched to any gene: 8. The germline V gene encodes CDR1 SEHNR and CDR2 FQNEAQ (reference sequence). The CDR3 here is CASSLASDRVGYGYTF. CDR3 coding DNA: TGTGCCAGCAGCTTAGCTTCCGACAGGGTCGGCTATGGCTACACCTTC.

CDR3 protein: CASSQISGGDYEQYF. CDR3 sequence (DNA): TGCGCCAGCAGCCAAATATCGGGAGGTGACTACGAGCAGTACTTC. The chain combines TRBV4-3 with TRBJ2-7; 7 bases line up with TRBD2. The CDR3 totals 15 residues. Germline V gives CDR1 LGHNA, CDR2 YSLEER. With V trimmed by 2 bases and J by 3 bases, 7 bases remained unmatched.

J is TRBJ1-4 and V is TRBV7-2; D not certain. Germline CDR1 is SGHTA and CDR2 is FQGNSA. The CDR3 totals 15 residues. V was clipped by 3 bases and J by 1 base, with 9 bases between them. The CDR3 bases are TGTGCCAGCAGCTTGAGTGGTCTAACTAATGAAAAACTGTTTTTT. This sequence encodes CASSLSGLTNEKLFF.

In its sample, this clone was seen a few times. The CDR3, as DNA: TGTGCCAGCAGTTACCGGGGACAGGGACGCGAGCAGTACTTC. Translated, it gives CASSYRGQGREQYF. The chain has TRBV6-5 and TRBJ2-7; 9 bases map to TRBD1. V lost 2 bases and J lost 6; bases outside the gene matches: 5. Per germline, CDR1 MNHEY and CDR2 SVGAGI. This CDR3 spans 14 amino acids.

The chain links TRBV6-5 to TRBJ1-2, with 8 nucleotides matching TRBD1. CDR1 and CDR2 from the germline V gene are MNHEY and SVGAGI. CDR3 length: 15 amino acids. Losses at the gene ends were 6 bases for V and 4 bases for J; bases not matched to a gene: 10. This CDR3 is CASRPQGAPPYGYTF. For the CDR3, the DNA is TGTGCCAGCAGACCTCAGGGGGCCCCCCCCTATGGCTACACCTTC.

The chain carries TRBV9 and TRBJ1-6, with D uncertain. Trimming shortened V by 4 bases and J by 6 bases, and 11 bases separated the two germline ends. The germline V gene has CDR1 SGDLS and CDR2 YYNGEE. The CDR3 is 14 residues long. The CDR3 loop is CASSPRVGNSPLHF. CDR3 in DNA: TGTGCCAGCAGCCCGAGGGTAGGTAATTCACCCCTCCACTTT.

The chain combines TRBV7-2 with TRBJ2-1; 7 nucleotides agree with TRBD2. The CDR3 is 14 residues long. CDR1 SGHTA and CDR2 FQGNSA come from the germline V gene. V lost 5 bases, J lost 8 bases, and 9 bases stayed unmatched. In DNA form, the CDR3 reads TGTGCCAGCAGCATGGGACTACCAATCCATGAGCAGTTCTTC. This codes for CASSMGLPIHEQFF.

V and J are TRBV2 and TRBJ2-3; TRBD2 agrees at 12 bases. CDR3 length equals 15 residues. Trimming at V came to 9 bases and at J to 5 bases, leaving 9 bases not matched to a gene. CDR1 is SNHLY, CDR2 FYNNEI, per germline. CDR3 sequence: CARTRTSGVGDTQYF. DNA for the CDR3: TGTGCCAGAACAAGGACTAGCGGGGTTGGAGATACGCAGTATTTT.

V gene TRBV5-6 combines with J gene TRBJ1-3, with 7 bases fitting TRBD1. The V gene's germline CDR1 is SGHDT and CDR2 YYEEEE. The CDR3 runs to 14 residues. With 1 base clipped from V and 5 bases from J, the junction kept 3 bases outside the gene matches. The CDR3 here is CASSLNRGRNTIYF. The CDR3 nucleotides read TGTGCCAGCAGCTTGAACAGGGGTAGAAACACCATATATTTT.

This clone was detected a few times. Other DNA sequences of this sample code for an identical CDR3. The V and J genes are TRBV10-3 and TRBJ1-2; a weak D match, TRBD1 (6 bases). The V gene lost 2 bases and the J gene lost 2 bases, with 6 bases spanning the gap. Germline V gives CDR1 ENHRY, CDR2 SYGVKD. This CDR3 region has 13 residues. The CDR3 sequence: CAISETGNYGYTF. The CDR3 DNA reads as TGTGCCATCAGTGAGACAGGGAACTATGGCTACACCTTC.

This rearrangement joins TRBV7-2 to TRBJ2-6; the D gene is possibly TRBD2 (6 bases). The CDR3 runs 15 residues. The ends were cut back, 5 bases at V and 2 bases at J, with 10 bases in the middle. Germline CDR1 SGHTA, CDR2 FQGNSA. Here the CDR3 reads CASSPPGAGANVLTF. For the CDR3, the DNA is TGTGCCAGCAGCCCCCCGGGGGCTGGGGCCAACGTCCTGACTTTC.

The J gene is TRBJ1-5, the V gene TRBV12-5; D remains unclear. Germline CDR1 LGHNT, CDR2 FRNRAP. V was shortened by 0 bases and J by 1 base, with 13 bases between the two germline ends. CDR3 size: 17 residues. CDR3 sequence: CASGLVLDSESNQPQHF. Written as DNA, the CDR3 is TGTGCTAGTGGTTTGGTACTAGATTCGGAGAGCAATCAGCCCCAGCATTTT.

The CDR3 spells CASSQGTGGNEQFF. As DNA, the CDR3 is TGCGCCAGCAGCCAAGGGACAGGGGGAAATGAGCAGTTCTTC. V and J are TRBV4-3 and TRBJ2-1; 10 bases align to TRBD1. CDR1 is LGHNA and CDR2 is YSLEER in the germline V gene. This CDR3 has 14 residues. With V trimmed by 1 base and J by 7 bases, 1 base remained unmatched.

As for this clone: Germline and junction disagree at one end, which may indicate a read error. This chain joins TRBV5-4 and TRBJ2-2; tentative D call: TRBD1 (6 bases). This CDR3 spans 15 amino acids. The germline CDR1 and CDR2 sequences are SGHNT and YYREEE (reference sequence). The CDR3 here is CASSFQQGNPGELFF. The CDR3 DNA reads TGTGCCAGCAGCTTCCAGCAGGGGAACCCCGGGGAGCTGTTTTTT.

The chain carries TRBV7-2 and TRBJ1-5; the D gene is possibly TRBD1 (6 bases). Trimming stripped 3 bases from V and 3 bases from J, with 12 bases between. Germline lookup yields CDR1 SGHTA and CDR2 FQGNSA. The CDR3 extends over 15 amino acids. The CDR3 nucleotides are TGTGCCAGCAGCTTGCGAGGGGGTTACAATCAGCCCCAGCATTTT. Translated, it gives CASSLRGGYNQPQHF. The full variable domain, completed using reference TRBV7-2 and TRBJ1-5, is GAGVSQSPSNKVTEKGKDVELRCDPISGHTALYWYRQSLGQGLEFLIYFQGNSAPDKSGLPSDRFSAERTGGSVSTLTIQRTQQEDSAVYLCASSLRGGYNQPQHFGDGTRLSIL.

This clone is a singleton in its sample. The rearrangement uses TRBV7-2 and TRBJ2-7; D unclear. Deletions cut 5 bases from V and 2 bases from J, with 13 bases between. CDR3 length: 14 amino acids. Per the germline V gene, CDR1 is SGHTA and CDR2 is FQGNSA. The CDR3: CASSPLGGPYEQYF. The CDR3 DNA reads TGTGCCAGCAGCCCACTTGGCGGTCCCTACGAGCAGTACTTC.